The rows below give T cell receptor beta chains drawn from one sample of a study of blood T cell repertoires in COVID-19. Some clones are missing from TCRdb's copy, which holds only in-frame ones; the method was immunoSEQ multiplex PCR. The sample lists about 200,000 clones; around three quarters were seen once. Input material: peripheral blood. The receptors originated from a woman between 65 and 79 years old with acute or convalescent COVID-19. CDR3s include the opening cysteine and the closing phenylalanine or tryptophan. The D gene is left open where the match is weak. Only part of the rows carry a size: once, few, many, or a class if the clone is expanded.

NA	TRBJ2-5	TRBV2	NA	TGTGCCAGCATCCTAGGGGCAGGGGCCCAAGAGACCCAGTACTTC	CASILGAGAQETQYF
NA	TRBJ2-2	TRBV5-4	NA	TGTGCCAGCAGCCCGGGGTCGAGCGGGGAGCTGTTTTTT	CASSPGSSGELFF
NA	TRBJ2-1	TRBV10-3	NA	TGTGCCATCGCCTCGGGATACAATGAGCAGTTCTTC	CAIASGYNEQFF
NA	TRBJ2-7	TRBV28	TRBD1	TGTGCCAGCAGTTTATGGGGACAGGGGTACGAGCAGTACTTC	CASSLWGQGYEQYF
NA	TRBJ1-2	TRBV28	TRBD1	TGTGCCAGCAGGCGTGCAGGGGGCCGATTTTATGGCTACACCTTC	CASRRAGGRFYGYTF
NA	TRBJ2-7	TRBV7-8	NA	TGTGCCAGCAGCTTAGTAGGGGGGGGGTACGGCTACGAGCAGTACTTC	CASSLVGGGYGYEQYF
few	TRBJ2-1	TRBV19	TRBD2	TGTGCCAGTAGTGCCCTAGCGGGAGGGGCCCACGTTGAGCAGTTCTTC	CASSALAGGAHVEQFF
few	TRBJ2-2	TRBV14	NA	TGTGCCAGCAGCCTGGCCCCCAGGGCTCTAAACACCGGGGAGCTGTTTTTT	CASSLAPRALNTGELFF
once	TRBJ2-1	TRBV6-5	TRBD2	TGTGCCAGCAGTTACTCAGCCGGGGGGGGTTACAATGAGCAGTTCTTC	CASSYSAGGGYNEQFF
NA	TRBJ1-1	TRBV19	NA	TGTGCCAGTAGTATAACAGTTGCGAACACTGAAGCTTTCTTT	CASSITVANTEAFF
NA	TRBJ2-1	TRBV9	TRBD2	TGTGCCAGCAGCGGGTTGGGGACTAGGAACTACAATGAGCAGTTCTTC	CASSGLGTRNYNEQFF
NA	TRBJ1-2	TRBV28	TRBD1	TGTGCCAGCAGCCGACCCTCCCGGACAGGGGCAGAAGGCTACACCTTC	CASSRPSRTGAEGYTF
few	TRBJ2-4	TRBV28	NA	TGTGCCAGCATCACGGCGGGAGCCAAAAACATTCAGTACTTC	CASITAGAKNIQYF
NA	TRBJ1-5	TRBV12-3/TRBV12-4	NA	TGTGCCAGCAGTCCAACAGGGAATCAGCCCCAGCATTTT	CASSPTGNQPQHF
NA	TRBJ2-5	TRBV5-4	TRBD2	TGTGCCAGCAGCTCGACTAGCGGAGAGACCCAGTACTTC	CASSSTSGETQYF
NA	TRBJ2-5	TRBV19	NA	TGTGCCAGTAGTATTTCCGGGGTCGTCGAGACCCAGTACTTC	CASSISGVVETQYF
NA	TRBJ2-4	TRBV28	TRBD2	TGTGCCAGCAGAGCGGGAGCTTTAGGCAAAAACATTCAGTACTTC	CASRAGALGKNIQYF
few	TRBJ1-2	TRBV14	TRBD1	TGTGCCAGCAGTTTCACCGGGACAGGGATCGGCAGTGGCTACACCTTC	CASSFTGTGIGSGYTF
once	TRBJ2-2	TRBV15	TRBD1	TGTGCCACCAGCAGAGTTCTCGGGACAGGGACAACCGGGGAGCTGTTTTTT	CATSRVLGTGTTGELFF
NA	TRBJ1-6	TRBV5-1	TRBD1	TGCGCCAGCACCGCCGCGGGACAGGGCGAGGGACCCCTCCACTTT	CASTAAGQGEGPLHF
NA	TRBJ1-1	TRBV18	NA	TGTGCCAGCTCACCAGGACTAGTAGCCTCGGGCACTGAAGCTTTCTTT	CASSPGLVASGTEAFF
NA	TRBJ2-4	TRBV23-1	NA	TGCGCCAGCAGTCAAGACCTCGGACAGCTAGCCAAAAACATTCAGTACTTC	CASSQDLGQLAKNIQYF
NA	TRBJ2-7	TRBV19	TRBD2	TGTGCCAGTAGTATAGGCACTAGCGGGAGCGACGAGCAGTACTTC	CASSIGTSGSDEQYF
NA	TRBJ1-1	TRBV12-3/TRBV12-4	NA	TGTGCCAGCAGTTTACAGGCAAACGGTGAAGCTTTCTTT	CASSLQANGEAFF
NA	TRBJ2-7	TRBV5-6	TRBD1	TGTGCCAGCAGCTTGGACAGGGGCTACGAGCAGTACTTC	CASSLDRGYEQYF
NA	TRBJ2-5	TRBV7-2	TRBD2	TGTGCCAGCAGCCCTTTGCGGGGGCAAGAGACCCAGTACTTC	CASSPLRGQETQYF
few	TRBJ1-6	TRBV18	TRBD1	TGTGCCAGCTCACCCGGGACAGGGAATTCACCCCTCCACTTT	CASSPGTGNSPLHF
NA	TRBJ2-7	TRBV3-1/TRBV3-2	TRBD2	TGTGCCAGCAGCCAAGAACGGACTAGCGGAATGTACGAGCAGTACTTC	CASSQERTSGMYEQYF
NA	TRBJ2-3	TRBV27	NA	TGTGCCAGCAGTTTACTGACAGGCCTCACAGATACGCAGTATTTT	CASSLLTGLTDTQYF
NA	TRBJ1-1	TRBV18	NA	TGTGCCAGCTCAGGGGCTCTGAACACTGAAGCTTTCTTT	CASSGALNTEAFF
NA	TRBJ1-4	TRBV14	NA	TGTGCCAGCAGCCAAGGGCAGGCAACTAATGAAAAACTGTTTTTT	CASSQGQATNEKLFF